Below are 30 T cell receptor beta chains sequenced from a single sample in a study of T cells in localized non-small cell lung cancer. Assay used: immunoSEQ multiplex PCR; TCRdb lists only in-frame clones, some missing. The table shows roughly 34,000 clones, with around 90% occurring only once. The sequencing here drew on peripheral blood mononuclear cells, taken before any cancer treatment. Source of these receptors: a man between 40 and 70 years old with stage III lung adenocarcinoma.

The J gene is TRBJ2-7, the V gene TRBV27; TRBD2 agrees at 16 bases. The length of the CDR3 is 19 residues. Germline CDR1 is MNHEY and CDR2 is SMNVEV (reference sequence). V shed 5 bases, J shed 0 bases, and the junction held 10 bases outside the gene matches. The CDR3 DNA is TGTGCCAGCAGTGGCAGGGGACTAGCGGGGGGGGTGAGCTCCTACGAGCAGTACTTC. Translation: CASSGRGLAGGVSSYEQYF.

This chain joins TRBV7-3 and TRBJ2-2; D is ambiguous. With 1 base removed from V and 7 bases from J, the gap between germline ends came to 7 bases. This CDR3 is 13 amino acids long. Germline V CDR1 and CDR2: SGHTA, FQGTGA. This CDR3 reads CASSLKWGGELFF. The CDR3, as DNA: TGTGCCAGCAGCTTAAAATGGGGCGGGGAGCTGTTTTTT.

This rearrangement joins TRBV9 to TRBJ2-3, with a weak D call TRBD1 (5 bases). The CDR3 spans 13 residues. Deletions cut 3 bases from V and 6 bases from J, with 11 bases between. CDR1 SGDLS and CDR2 YYNGEE come from the germline V gene. The CDR3 DNA sequence: TGTGCCAGCAGCGCGTTACAGGACGATACGCAGTATTTT. It translates to CASSALQDDTQYF. The whole variable domain, remainder taken from reference TRBV9 and TRBJ2-3, is DSGVTQTPKHLITATGQRVTLRCSPRSGDLSVYWYQQSLDQGLQFLIQYYNGEERAKGNILERFSAQQFPDLHSELNLSSLELGDSALYFCASSALQDDTQYFGPGTRLTVL.

V is TRBV5-5 and J is TRBJ1-1; D may be TRBD1 (6 bases). The CDR3 length is 16 residues. In germline, CDR1 is SGHKS, CDR2 YYEKEE (reference sequence). V was shortened by 2 bases and J by 1 base, with 15 bases between the two germline ends. The CDR3 DNA sequence: TGTGCCAGCAGCTTCGGGGGGGCACAGCAGAACACTGAAGCTTTCTTT. It specifies CASSFGGAQQNTEAFF.

The gene calls are TRBV27 and TRBJ1-5; D remains ambiguous. Trimming stripped 0 bases from V and 4 bases from J, with 7 bases between. Per germline, CDR1 MNHEY and CDR2 SMNVEV (reference sequence). The CDR3 consists of 14 residues. In DNA form, the CDR3 reads TGTGCCAGCAGTTTATCAGTTGGGAATCAGCCCCAGCATTTT. Its protein product is CASSLSVGNQPQHF.

This sequence joins TRBV4-1 and TRBJ2-7, with 10 bases matching TRBD2. Germline-derived CDR1 and CDR2 are MGHRA and YSYEKL. The ends lost 0 bases at V and 13 bases at J; junction bases unmatched: 12. The CDR3 is 15 residues long. The CDR3 loop is CASSQDWSRLAGEYF. CDR3 coding DNA: TGCGCCAGCAGCCAAGATTGGAGTCGCCTAGCGGGGGAATACTTC.

V gene TRBV5-1 combines with J gene TRBJ1-1; D is undetermined. Germline values: CDR1 SGHRS, CDR2 YFSETQ. The V and J ends lost 4 bases and 3 bases respectively, with 13 bases between them. This CDR3 comprises 14 residues. CDR3: CASSPDKQYTEAFF. DNA of the CDR3: TGCGCCAGCAGCCCGGATAAACAATACACTGAAGCTTTCTTT.

The rearrangement links TRBV14 to TRBJ2-3, with 10 bases identical to TRBD2. The CDR3 sequence is 19 residues long. Germline assignment: CDR1 SGHDN and CDR2 FVKESK. With V trimmed by 0 bases and J by 0 bases, 9 bases remained unmatched. The DNA of the CDR3 is TGTGCCAGCAGCCAAGATTGGTTAAAGCGGGGGGGCAGCACAGATACGCAGTATTTT. Translated, it gives CASSQDWLKRGGSTDTQYF.

The chain has TRBV21-1 and TRBJ2-5; the table calls TRBD1, which could not be checked here. TRBV21-1 represents a pseudogene. The CDR3 is 13 residues long. The CDR3 DNA reads TGTGCCAGCAGCAGACAGGGGAAGGAGACCCAGTACTTC. Its translation is CASSRQGKETQYF.

The chain combines TRBV18 with TRBJ1-1; a weak D match, TRBD1 (5 bases). With 1 base removed from V and 1 base from J, the gap between germline ends came to 13 bases. CDR3 length: 16 residues. Germline assignment: CDR1 KGHSH and CDR2 LQKENI. The CDR3 DNA is TGTGCCAGCTCACCACGAACAGGACAATGGAACACTGAAGCTTTCTTT. It codes for CASSPRTGQWNTEAFF.

The rearrangement joins TRBV6-1 to TRBJ1-5; unclear D gene. The CDR3 is 14 amino acids. Trimming cost V 6 bases and J 6 bases, with 15 bases left between them. Germline V gene sequence: CDR1 MNHNS, CDR2 SASEGT. The chain's CDR3 is CASRDEMVTQPQHF. The CDR3 DNA reads TGTGCCAGCAGAGATGAGATGGTTACTCAGCCCCAGCATTTT.

The V call is TRBV4-2, the J call TRBJ2-7, with 8 bases identical to TRBD1. CDR1 is LGHNA and CDR2 is YNFKEQ in the germline V gene. V was clipped by 0 bases and J by 4 bases; unmatched bases: 8. The length of the CDR3 is 16 residues. The CDR3 DNA sequence: TGTGCCAGCAGCCAAGATTTTGGACAGGGAGCTTACGAGCAGTACTTC. It codes for CASSQDFGQGAYEQYF.

The chain is built from TRBV19 and TRBJ1-6, with TRBD1 matching 7 bases. The length of the CDR3 is 15 residues. Germline CDR1 and CDR2: LNHDA and SQIVND (reference sequence). Trimming took 6 bases from V and 11 from J; bases not matched to a gene: 13. The CDR3 DNA reads as TGTGCCAGTAGGGGGACAGACGGCGTAATCCCACCCCTCCACTTT. Its protein product is CASRGTDGVIPPLHF. Full variable domain (missing parts from reference TRBV19 and TRBJ1-6): DGGITQSPKYLFRKEGQNVTLSCEQNLNHDAMYWYRQDPGQGLRLIYYSQIVNDFQKGDIAEGYSVSREKKESFPLTVTSAQKNPTAFYLCASRGTDGVIPPLHFGNGTRLTVT.

The V call is TRBV29-1, the J call TRBJ1-2; D unclear. The CDR3 has 11 amino acids. V lost 3 bases to trimming and J lost 5 bases, with 7 bases between them. Germline V gives CDR1 SQVTM, CDR2 ANQGSEA. CDR3 protein: CSVDQIYGYTF. The CDR3 region has the DNA TGCAGCGTTGATCAGATATATGGCTACACCTTC.

There are a few counts of this clone. Its ends do not fully match the called genes, so a read error is possible. The chain combines TRBV10-3 with TRBJ1-2; TRBD1 matches at 8 bases. The CDR3 has 12 amino acids. The germline CDR1 and CDR2 sequences are ENHRY and SYGVKD. CDR3: CAISESDREIAF. For the CDR3, the DNA is TGTGCCATCAGTGAGTCGGACAGGGAGATCGCCTTC.

V is TRBV13 and J is TRBJ2-2, with 8 bases lining up with TRBD1. This CDR3 has 16 residues. Losses at the gene ends were 5 bases for V and 6 bases for J; bases not matched to a gene: 11. Germline V lookup: CDR1 PRHDT, CDR2 FYEKMQ (reference sequence). CDR3 sequence: CASSPGQGRVPGELFF. The CDR3 DNA sequence: TGTGCCAGCAGCCCAGGACAGGGCAGGGTCCCCGGGGAGCTGTTTTTT.

The chain uses TRBV7-3 and TRBJ1-1; D ambiguous. Germline CDR1 SGHTA, CDR2 FQGTGA. V gave up 0 bases and J gave up 4 bases, with 9 bases separating them. This CDR3 has 14 residues. The CDR3 protein is CASSLTSGGTEAFF. In DNA form, the CDR3 reads TGTGCCAGCAGCTTAACGTCAGGTGGCACTGAAGCTTTCTTT.

The chain uses TRBV27 and TRBJ2-3; TRBD2 aligns across 15 bases. V lost 6 bases and J lost 6; bases outside the gene matches: 10. This CDR3 has 17 amino acids. CDR1 and CDR2 (germline): MNHEY, SMNVEV (reference sequence). The CDR3 is CASSAGTSGGFRDTQYF. DNA for the CDR3: TGTGCCAGCAGCGCCGGGACTAGCGGGGGGTTCAGGGATACGCAGTATTTT.

This clone was observed a single time. The chain couples TRBV5-1 to TRBJ1-6; D possibly corresponds to TRBD1 (5 bases). CDR3 length equals 14 residues. Germline V CDR1 and CDR2: SGHRS, YFSETQ. V was trimmed by 2 bases and J by 7 bases, leaving 10 bases between them. The CDR3 protein is CASSFPDKNSPLHF. The CDR3 nucleotides read TGCGCCAGCAGCTTCCCGGACAAGAATTCACCCCTCCACTTT. Full variable domain (remainder filled in from reference TRBV5-1 and TRBJ1-6): KAGVTQTPRYLIKTRGQQVTLSCSPISGHRSVSWYQQTPGQGLQFLFEYFSETQRNKGNFPGRFSGRQFSNSRSEMNVSTLELGDSALYLCASSFPDKNSPLHFGNGTRLTVT.

This clone has only one observation. The chain carries TRBV5-4 and TRBJ2-3; D is perhaps TRBD1 (6 bases). Trimming left V 4 bases short and J 5 bases short, with 14 bases between. Germline V CDR1 and CDR2: SGHNT, YYREEE (reference sequence). There are 14 residues in the CDR3. This CDR3 reads CASSQDSSGDTQYF. CDR3 in DNA: TGTGCCAGCAGCCAGGACAGTTCGGGAGATACGCAGTATTTT.

The chain couples TRBV28 to TRBJ1-2, with a weak D call TRBD1 (5 bases). There are 14 residues in the CDR3. CDR1 is MDHEN, CDR2 SYDVKM, per germline. V lost 1 base to trimming and J lost 4 bases, with 10 bases between them. The CDR3 DNA is TGTGCCAGCAGTTTATTTGACAGAAGCTATGGCTACACCTTC. Its translation is CASSLFDRSYGYTF.

The CDR3 DNA reads as TGCGCCAGCAGCTTGAGGGGGCGCGATCAGCCCCAGCATTTT. This codes for CASSLRGRDQPQHF. V is TRBV5-1 and J is TRBJ1-5; the match to TRBD1 covers 7 bases. This CDR3 region has 14 residues. Germline CDR1 is SGHRS and CDR2 is YFSETQ. V lost 1 base and J lost 5; bases outside the gene matches: 3.

The rearrangement links TRBV2 to TRBJ1-2; unclear D gene. The germline V and J ends were trimmed by 6 bases and 3 bases, with 11 bases remaining between them. This CDR3 is built from 13 residues. CDR1 SNHLY and CDR2 FYNNEI come from the germline V gene. The CDR3: CASSPNGHYGYTF. Here the CDR3 DNA reads TGTGCCAGCAGCCCTAACGGGCACTATGGCTACACCTTC.

This clone was seen only once. The chain recombines TRBV7-2 with TRBJ2-1, with 7 bases aligning to TRBD1. The germline V gene encodes CDR1 SGHTA and CDR2 FQGNSA. The CDR3 loop spans 14 amino acids. V was clipped by 1 base and J by 6 bases; unmatched bases: 3. In DNA, the CDR3 is TGTGCCAGCAGCTTAGAGAACAGGGGCAATGAGCAGTTCTTC. Translation gives CASSLENRGNEQFF.

The genes are TRBV4-1 and TRBJ1-4; D is ambiguous. Germline CDR1 reads MGHRA; CDR2 reads YSYEKL. CDR3 length equals 15 residues. Deletions cut 4 bases from V and 5 bases from J, with 14 bases between. The DNA of the CDR3 is TGCGCCAGCAGCCCATCAGTAGGTGGAAATGAAAAACTGTTTTTT. Residues: CASSPSVGGNEKLFF.

This chain links TRBV7-2 with TRBJ2-7; 16 bases agree with TRBD2. Germline CDR1 is SGHTA and CDR2 is FQGNSA. After removal of 5 bases from V and 0 bases from J, the junction contained 10 bases not matched to a gene. The CDR3 extends over 19 amino acids. Written as DNA, the CDR3 is TGTGCCAGCAGCCGCCCGGGACTAGCGGGGGGGCAAAACTCCTACGAGCAGTACTTC. Its translation is CASSRPGLAGGQNSYEQYF.

The V and J genes are TRBV11-2 and TRBJ2-1, with a possible D match to TRBD2 (5 bases). Trimming took off 5 bases at V and 10 bases at J, with 15 bases between the two ends. This CDR3 contains 13 residues. From germline, CDR1 is SGHAT and CDR2 FQNNGV. CDR3 loop: CASSTHLAREQFF. CDR3 DNA sequence: TGTGCCAGCAGCACCCACCTAGCTCGCGAGCAGTTCTTC.

This sequence joins TRBV7-8 and TRBJ1-1; D might be TRBD1 (6 bases). Germline CDR1 is SGHVS and CDR2 is FQNEAQ. The CDR3 runs to 13 residues. V dropped 5 bases and J dropped 7 bases, with 14 bases sitting between them. The DNA for the CDR3 is TGTGCCAGCAGCATCCGGGACACACGTGAAGCTTTCTTT. Protein product: CASSIRDTREAFF.

This rearrangement joins TRBV6-5 to TRBJ2-1, with 10 positions matching TRBD2. The V and J ends lost 6 bases and 4 bases, in that order; junction bases with no gene match: 6. CDR3 length: 15 residues. Germline-derived CDR1 and CDR2 are MNHEY and SVGAGI. The CDR3 loop reads CASRPGLARYNEQFF. The CDR3, as DNA: TGTGCCAGCAGGCCGGGACTAGCGAGGTACAATGAGCAGTTCTTC.

The chain links TRBV10-3 to TRBJ2-1; D unclear. The CDR3 covers 15 residues. Germline V gene sequence: CDR1 ENHRY, CDR2 SYGVKD. Deletions cut 6 bases from V and 5 bases from J, with 17 bases between. The CDR3 DNA follows: TGTGCCATCAGCGATAACAAAGGGAAAGACAATGAGCAGTTCTTC. It yields the protein CAISDNKGKDNEQFF.